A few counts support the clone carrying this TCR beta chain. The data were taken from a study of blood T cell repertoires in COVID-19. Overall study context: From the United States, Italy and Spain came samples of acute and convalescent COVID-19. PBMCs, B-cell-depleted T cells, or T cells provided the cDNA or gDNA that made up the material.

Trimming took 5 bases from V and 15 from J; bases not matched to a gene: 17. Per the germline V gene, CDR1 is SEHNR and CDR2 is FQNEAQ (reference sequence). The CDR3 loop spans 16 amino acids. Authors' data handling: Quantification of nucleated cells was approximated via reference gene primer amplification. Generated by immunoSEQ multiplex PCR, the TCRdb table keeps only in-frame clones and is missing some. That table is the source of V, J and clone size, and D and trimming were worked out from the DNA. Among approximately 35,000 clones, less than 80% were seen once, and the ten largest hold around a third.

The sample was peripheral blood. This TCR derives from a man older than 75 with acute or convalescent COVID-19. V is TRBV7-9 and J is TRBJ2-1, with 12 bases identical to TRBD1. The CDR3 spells CASSPSSGQGAAWGFF. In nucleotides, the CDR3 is TGTGCCAGCAGCCCTTCGTCGGGACAGGGGGCCGCGTGGGGGTTCTTC.